A selection of T cell receptor beta chains follows, all from one sample in a study of response to subunit inactivated influenza vaccine. In TCRdb, the RT-PCR reads were re-called with MiXCR into one record per CDR3 protein. The table includes approximately 530,000 distinct CDR3 sequences, approximately 7.2% detected once. Sample: PBMCs from blood, taken less than 30 months after vaccination. The source of these receptors is a man between 50 and 69 years old who received an inactivated influenza vaccine. The CDR3 runs from the conserved cysteine through the conserved F or W.

v_call: TRBV7-9
j_call: TRBJ2-6
cdr3_aa: CASSLAGGPGANVLTF

v_call: TRBV7-3
j_call: TRBJ2-1
cdr3_aa: CASSLGSGRVYNEQFF

v_call: TRBV12-3/TRBV12-4
j_call: TRBJ1-3
cdr3_aa: CASTHRADGNTIYF

v_call: TRBV7-2
j_call: TRBJ2-1
cdr3_aa: CASSLEGTRGEQFF

v_call: TRBV12-3/TRBV12-4
j_call: TRBJ2-3
cdr3_aa: CASSSTGRPRNTQYF

v_call: TRBV27
j_call: TRBJ1-2
cdr3_aa: CASSLSGGHGYTF

v_call: TRBV12-3/TRBV12-4
j_call: TRBJ1-2
cdr3_aa: CASSLGTVFYGYTF

v_call: TRBV11-2
j_call: TRBJ1-1
cdr3_aa: CASSLEWSLINTEAFF

v_call: TRBV24-1
j_call: TRBJ2-3
cdr3_aa: CATSELADRTDTQYF

v_call: TRBV5-1
j_call: TRBJ2-5
cdr3_aa: CASSSLAGDETQYF

v_call: TRBV12-3/TRBV12-4
j_call: TRBJ2-7
cdr3_aa: CASSFSNPPYEQYF

v_call: TRBV30
j_call: TRBJ2-3
cdr3_aa: CAWSLWGAGADTQYF

v_call: TRBV7-9
j_call: TRBJ2-3
cdr3_aa: CASSIGWASGGDTQYF

v_call: TRBV15
j_call: TRBJ1-3
cdr3_aa: CATSARSQGLPGNTIYF

v_call: TRBV6-1
j_call: TRBJ2-3
cdr3_aa: CASRRDGAATDTQYF

v_call: TRBV7-9
j_call: TRBJ2-7
cdr3_aa: CASSIGTGALSGQYF

v_call: TRBV12-3/TRBV12-4
j_call: TRBJ2-7
cdr3_aa: CASSHSGVTYEQYF

v_call: TRBV6-5
j_call: TRBJ2-2
cdr3_aa: CASSYIGGTGELFF

v_call: TRBV3-1
j_call: TRBJ2-3
cdr3_aa: CASSQDRNPTDTQYF

v_call: TRBV4-1
j_call: TRBJ1-4
cdr3_aa: CASSQTPTNEKLFF

v_call: TRBV5-1
j_call: TRBJ2-3
cdr3_aa: CASSLDRGADTQYF

v_call: TRBV10-2
j_call: TRBJ2-7
cdr3_aa: CASREQGSEQYF

v_call: TRBV29-1
j_call: TRBJ2-7
cdr3_aa: CSVQTSSYEQYF

v_call: TRBV7-8
j_call: TRBJ2-7
cdr3_aa: CASSFTGTASYEQYF

v_call: TRBV25-1
j_call: TRBJ1-1
cdr3_aa: CASSESHRGNTEAFF

v_call: TRBV5-1
j_call: TRBJ2-3
cdr3_aa: CASSEGNTQYF

v_call: TRBV3-1
j_call: TRBJ2-7
cdr3_aa: CASSQEWAGAFYEQYF

v_call: TRBV12-3/TRBV12-4
j_call: TRBJ2-5
cdr3_aa: CASSLTGRTQETQYF

v_call: TRBV5-1
j_call: TRBJ2-7
cdr3_aa: CASSLDHGPVYEQYF

v_call: TRBV29-1
j_call: TRBJ2-3
cdr3_aa: CSGRLAGRSSTDTQYF

v_call: TRBV4-1
j_call: TRBJ2-1
cdr3_aa: CASSQDVLRTAYNEQFF

v_call: TRBV6-2/TRBV6-3
j_call: TRBJ2-3
cdr3_aa: CASSYSGGATDTQYF

v_call: TRBV4-2
j_call: TRBJ1-3
cdr3_aa: CASSHQGTSSSGNTIYF

v_call: TRBV20-1
j_call: TRBJ1-2
cdr3_aa: CSATDPLGGYTF

v_call: TRBV5-1
j_call: TRBJ2-7
cdr3_aa: CASSLAVGGPTYEQYF

v_call: TRBV20-1
j_call: TRBJ2-5
cdr3_aa: CSARGQRGYLQETQYF

v_call: TRBV6-2/TRBV6-3
j_call: TRBJ1-2
cdr3_aa: CASSQGPGHLGYGYTF

v_call: TRBV5-1
j_call: TRBJ2-2
cdr3_aa: CASSPTSGSAGELFF

v_call: TRBV20-1
j_call: TRBJ2-4
cdr3_aa: CSASSGRDIQYF

v_call: TRBV20-1
j_call: TRBJ1-4
cdr3_aa: CSATGRPTNEKLFF

v_call: TRBV7-2
j_call: TRBJ2-2
cdr3_aa: CASSSPTGANTGELFF

v_call: TRBV20-1
j_call: TRBJ2-5
cdr3_aa: CSASATRETQYF

v_call: TRBV11-2
j_call: TRBJ2-7
cdr3_aa: CASSERAGGLHEQYF

v_call: TRBV10-3
j_call: TRBJ1-2
cdr3_aa: CAISESKTGAYGYTF

v_call: TRBV6-2/TRBV6-3
j_call: TRBJ1-1
cdr3_aa: CASSFISDRDTEAFF

v_call: TRBV4-1
j_call: TRBJ1-5
cdr3_aa: CASSVRFGSNQPQHF

v_call: TRBV4-3
j_call: TRBJ1-1
cdr3_aa: CASSHRRQGEAFF

v_call: TRBV4-1
j_call: TRBJ2-2
cdr3_aa: CASSQAPAGDTGELFF

v_call: TRBV20-1
j_call: TRBJ2-3
cdr3_aa: CSAPQAPDTQYF

v_call: TRBV6-5
j_call: TRBJ2-5
cdr3_aa: CASSYSRGGIKETQYF

v_call: TRBV20-1
j_call: TRBJ2-3
cdr3_aa: CSARLDFGDTQYF